This T cell receptor (beta chain) appears in the sequencing data of a study of memory CD4+ T cells and cytomegalovirus serostatus. The sort gate was single viable CD3+CD4+CD8-CD45RO+ cells for memory CD4+ T cells. As for this clone: Its target is unknown.

Generated by immunoSEQ multiplex PCR, the TCRdb table keeps only in-frame clones and is missing some. The data contain tens of thousands of clones, approximately 77% of them singletons. Study-wide results and limits: A US-trained random forest predicted CMV serostatus with median AUC around 0.9.

The CDR3 loop spans 15 amino acids. The trim removed 5 bases at V and 4 bases at J, leaving 7 bases unmatched. The germline gives CDR1 MDHEN, CDR2 SYDVKM. The chain is built from TRBV28 and TRBJ1-2; TRBD1 matches 10 bases. This sequence was found in an adult in good health and CMV-seronegative. Some clones in this sample may be carry-over from other donors' samples. Specimen: memory CD4+ T cells from blood. The CDR3 coding sequence is TGTGCCAGCAGTCGGACAGGGGGAACTCTCTATGGCTACACCTTC. Translated, it gives CASSRTGGTLYGYTF.